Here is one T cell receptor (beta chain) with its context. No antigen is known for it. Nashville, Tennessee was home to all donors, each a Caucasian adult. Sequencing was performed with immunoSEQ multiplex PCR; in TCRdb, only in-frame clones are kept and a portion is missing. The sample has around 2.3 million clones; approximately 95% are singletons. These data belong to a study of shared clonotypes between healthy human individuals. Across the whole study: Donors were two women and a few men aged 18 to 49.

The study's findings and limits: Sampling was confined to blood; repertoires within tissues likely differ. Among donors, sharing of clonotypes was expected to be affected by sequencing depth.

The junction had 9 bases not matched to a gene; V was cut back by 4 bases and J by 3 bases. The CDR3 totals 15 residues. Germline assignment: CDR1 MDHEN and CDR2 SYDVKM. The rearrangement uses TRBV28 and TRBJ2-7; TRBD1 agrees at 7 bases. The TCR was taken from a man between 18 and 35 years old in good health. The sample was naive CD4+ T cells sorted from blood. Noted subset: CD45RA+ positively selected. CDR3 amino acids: CASSSPGQVNYEQYF. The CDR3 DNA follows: TGTGCCAGCAGTTCCCCCGGACAGGTCAACTACGAGCAGTACTTC.